This TCR beta chain was identified during a study of blood T cell repertoires in COVID-19. Study-level information: Samples representing acute and convalescent COVID-19 were sourced from the United States, Italy and Spain.

The CDR3 has 11 residues. V gave up 5 bases and J gave up 16 bases, with 15 bases separating them. The authors' processing: Amplification with reference gene primers provided the estimates of nucleated cell counts. Sequencing was performed with immunoSEQ multiplex PCR; in TCRdb, only in-frame clones are kept and a portion is missing. Clone size and V and J calls were adopted from that table, with D and trimming inferred from the DNA. The sample lists some 150,000 clones, around 82% seen once, with about 40% in the top ten. The J gene is TRBJ1-3, the V gene TRBV12-3 or TRBV12-4; perhaps TRBD1 as D (5 bases). The sample comprised peripheral blood. The receptor was isolated from a human donor in a cohort sampled during active COVID-19. The CDR3 loop reads CASSNRRDLYF. The CDR3 DNA is TGTGCCAGCAGTAACAGGCGGGATTTGTATTTT.